This T cell receptor (beta chain) was recovered during a study of cytomegalovirus exposure and HLA in healthy donors. Overall study findings and caveats: The authors excluded some V segments, including TRBV6-2 and TRBV6-3, as indistinguishable. TCR beta chains numbering more than 150 were designated cytomegalovirus-associated. A later analysis, which compared TCR beta chains of equal frequency, found the HLA-associated ones more clonally expanded. An Asian-associated ancestry cluster reportedly showed fewer N-insertions than the approximately 660-donor mean in a later analysis.

Germline CDR1 and CDR2: SEHNR and FQNEAQ (reference sequence). Trimming left V 1 base short and J 8 bases short, with 20 bases between. The CDR3 is made up of 16 amino acids. A multiplex PCR was run with 60 Vbeta primers and 13 Jbeta primers. Some clones are missing from TCRdb's copy, which holds only in-frame ones; the method was immunoSEQ multiplex PCR. The table lists roughly 200,000 clones, around 83% of them singletons, with around 1.7% in the top ten. A word on this clone: The antigen remains unidentified.

This sequence originates from a woman aged 18-29 years in good health and CMV-seronegative. The source material was PBMCs. The chain joins TRBV7-9 to TRBJ1-2; D is possibly TRBD1 (5 bases). The CDR3 region has the DNA TGTGCCAGCAGCTTAGATTCAGGAGGCGGGGGGAGCGGCTACACCTTC. Amino acids: CASSLDSGGGGSGYTF.